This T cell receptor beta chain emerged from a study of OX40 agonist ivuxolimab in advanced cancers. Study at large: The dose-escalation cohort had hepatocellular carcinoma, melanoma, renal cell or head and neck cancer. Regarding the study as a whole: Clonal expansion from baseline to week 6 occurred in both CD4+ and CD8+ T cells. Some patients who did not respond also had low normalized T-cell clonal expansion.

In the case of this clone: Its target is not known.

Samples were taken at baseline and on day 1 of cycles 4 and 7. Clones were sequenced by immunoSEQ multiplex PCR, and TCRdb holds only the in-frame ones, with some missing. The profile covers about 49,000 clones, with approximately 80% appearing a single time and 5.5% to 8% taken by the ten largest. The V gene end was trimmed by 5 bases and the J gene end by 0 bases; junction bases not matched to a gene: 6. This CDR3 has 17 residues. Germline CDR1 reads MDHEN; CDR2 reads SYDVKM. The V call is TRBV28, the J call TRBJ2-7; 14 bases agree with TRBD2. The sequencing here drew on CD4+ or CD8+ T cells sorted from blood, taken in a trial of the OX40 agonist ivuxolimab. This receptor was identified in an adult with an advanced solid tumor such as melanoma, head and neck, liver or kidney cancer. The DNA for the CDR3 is TGTGCCAGCAGTGAGGGACTAGCGGGAGACAACTCCTACGAGCAGTACTTC. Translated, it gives CASSEGLAGDNSYEQYF.